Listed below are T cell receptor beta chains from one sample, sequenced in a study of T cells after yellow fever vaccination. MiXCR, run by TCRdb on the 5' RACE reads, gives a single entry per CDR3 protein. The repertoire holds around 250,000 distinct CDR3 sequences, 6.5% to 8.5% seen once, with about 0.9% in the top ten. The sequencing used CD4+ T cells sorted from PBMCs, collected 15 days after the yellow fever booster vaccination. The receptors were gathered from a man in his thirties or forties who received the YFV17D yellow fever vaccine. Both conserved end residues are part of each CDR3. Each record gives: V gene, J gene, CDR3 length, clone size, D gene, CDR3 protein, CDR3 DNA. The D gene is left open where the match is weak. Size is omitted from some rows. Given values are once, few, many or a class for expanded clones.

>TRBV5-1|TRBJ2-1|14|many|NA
CASSLGGSYNEQFF
TGCGCCAGCAGCTTAGGGGGGAGCTACAATGAGCAGTTCTTC
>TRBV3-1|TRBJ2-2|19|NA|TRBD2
CASSLFLVRGTSNTGELFF
TGTGCCAGCAGCCTCTTCCTTGTAAGGGGGACTAGCAACACCGGGGAGCTGTTTTTT
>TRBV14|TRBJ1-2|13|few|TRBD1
CASSPGQGSGYTF
TGTGCCAGCAGCCCGGGACAGGGATCCGGCTACACCTTC
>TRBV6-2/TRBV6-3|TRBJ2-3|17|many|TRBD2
CASSYSSLAGEVDTQYF
TGTGCCAGCAGTTACTCATCGCTAGCGGGAGAGGTAGATACGCAGTATTTT
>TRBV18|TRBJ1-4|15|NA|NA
CASSREELQNEKLFF
TGTGCCAGCTCACGGGAGGAGCTCCAAAATGAAAAACTGTTTTTT
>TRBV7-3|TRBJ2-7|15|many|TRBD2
CASSQGVAGLHEQYF
TGTGCCAGCAGCCAAGGAGTAGCGGGACTCCACGAGCAGTACTTC
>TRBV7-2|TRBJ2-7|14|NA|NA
CASSSWTAAREQYF
TGTGCCAGCAGCTCCTGGACCGCGGCTAGGGAGCAGTACTTC
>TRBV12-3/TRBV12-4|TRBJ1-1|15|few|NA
CASSPLAGLNTEAFF
TGTGCCAGCAGTCCCCTGGCAGGTCTGAACACTGAAGCTTTCTTT
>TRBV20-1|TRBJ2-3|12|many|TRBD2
CSAGGGIDTQYF
TGCAGTGCCGGGGGGGGAATAGATACGCAGTATTTT
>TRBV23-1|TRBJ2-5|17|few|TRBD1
CASSQFGGQADGETQYF
TGCGCCAGCAGTCAGTTCGGAGGACAGGCCGATGGGGAGACCCAGTACTTC
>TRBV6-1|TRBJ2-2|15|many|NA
CASSAGAGRTGELFF
TGTGCCAGCAGCGCCGGGGCGGGACGGACCGGGGAGCTGTTTTTT
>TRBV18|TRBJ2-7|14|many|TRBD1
CASSHSDRAHEQYF
TGTGCCAGCTCACACTCAGACAGGGCCCACGAGCAGTACTTC
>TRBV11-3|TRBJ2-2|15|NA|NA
CASSLGTFDTGELFF
TGTGCCAGCAGCTTAGGGACTTTTGACACCGGGGAGCTGTTTTTT
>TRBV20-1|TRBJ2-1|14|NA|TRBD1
CSASFRQGRNEQFF
TGCAGTGCTAGTTTCCGACAGGGGCGCAATGAGCAGTTCTTC
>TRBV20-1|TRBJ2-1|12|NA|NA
CSARQDWDEQFF
TGCAGTGCTAGACAAGACTGGGATGAGCAGTTCTTC
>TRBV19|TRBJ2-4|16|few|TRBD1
CASSSQGFTAKNIQYF
TGTGCCAGTAGTTCACAGGGGTTTACAGCCAAAAACATTCAGTACTTC
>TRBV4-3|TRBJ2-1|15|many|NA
CASSQGEGLSNEQFF
TGCGCCAGCAGCCAAGGAGAGGGCCTGAGTAATGAGCAGTTCTTC